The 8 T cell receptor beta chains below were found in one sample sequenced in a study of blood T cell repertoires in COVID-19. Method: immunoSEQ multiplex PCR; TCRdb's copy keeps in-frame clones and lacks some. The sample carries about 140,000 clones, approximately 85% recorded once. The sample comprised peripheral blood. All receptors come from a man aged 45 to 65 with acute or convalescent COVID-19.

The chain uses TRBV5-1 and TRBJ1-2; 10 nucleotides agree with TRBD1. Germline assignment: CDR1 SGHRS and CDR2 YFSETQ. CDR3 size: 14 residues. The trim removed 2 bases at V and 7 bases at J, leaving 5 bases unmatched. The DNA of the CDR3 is TGCGCCAGCAGCTTTGGACAGGGGGGGATTGGCTACACCTTC. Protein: CASSFGQGGIGYTF.

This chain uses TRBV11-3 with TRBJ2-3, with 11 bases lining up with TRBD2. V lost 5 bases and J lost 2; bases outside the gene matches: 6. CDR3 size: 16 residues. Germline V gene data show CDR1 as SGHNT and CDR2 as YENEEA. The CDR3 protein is CASSRLAGRNTDTQYF. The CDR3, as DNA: TGTGCCAGCAGCAGACTAGCGGGGCGAAACACAGATACGCAGTATTTT.

The CDR3 nucleotides are TGCGCCAGCAGCTCGACAGGGCCTCTAACTAATGAAAAACTGTTTTTT. Its translation: CASSSTGPLTNEKLFF. The chain recombines TRBV5-1 with TRBJ1-4; 7 bases agree with TRBD1. V shed 3 bases, J shed 1 base, and the junction held 6 bases outside the gene matches. The CDR3 covers 16 residues. Germline-derived CDR1 and CDR2 are SGHRS and YFSETQ.

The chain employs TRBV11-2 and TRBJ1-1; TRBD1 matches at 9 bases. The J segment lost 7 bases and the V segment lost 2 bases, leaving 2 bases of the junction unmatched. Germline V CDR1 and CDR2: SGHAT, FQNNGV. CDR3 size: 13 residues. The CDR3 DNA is TGTGCCAGCAGCTTAAGACAGGGGGTTGAAGCTTTCTTT. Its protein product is CASSLRQGVEAFF.

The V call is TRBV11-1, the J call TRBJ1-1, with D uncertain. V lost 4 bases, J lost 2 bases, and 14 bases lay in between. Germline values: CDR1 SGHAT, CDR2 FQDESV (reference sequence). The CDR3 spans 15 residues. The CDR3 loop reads CASSSSLDFNTEAFF. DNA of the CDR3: TGTGCCAGCAGCTCGTCCCTCGACTTTAACACTGAAGCTTTCTTT. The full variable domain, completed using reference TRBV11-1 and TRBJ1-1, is EAEVAQSPRYKITEKSQAVAFWCDPISGHATLYWYRQILGQGPELLVQFQDESVVDDSQLPKDRFSAERLKGVDSTLKIQPAELGDSAMYLCASSSSLDFNTEAFFGQGTRLTVV.

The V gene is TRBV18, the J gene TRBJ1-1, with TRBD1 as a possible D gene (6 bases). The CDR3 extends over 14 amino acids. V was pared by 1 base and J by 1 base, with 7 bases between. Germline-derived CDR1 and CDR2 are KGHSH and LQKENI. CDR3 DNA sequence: TGTGCCAGCTCACCACGGGGGCAGAACACTGAAGCTTTCTTT. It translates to CASSPRGQNTEAFF.

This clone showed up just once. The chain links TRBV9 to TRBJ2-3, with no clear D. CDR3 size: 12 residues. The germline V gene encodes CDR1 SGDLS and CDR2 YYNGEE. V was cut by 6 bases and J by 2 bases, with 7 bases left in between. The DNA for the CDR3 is TGTGCCAGCAACCAGGACACAGATACGCAGTATTTT. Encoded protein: CASNQDTDTQYF.

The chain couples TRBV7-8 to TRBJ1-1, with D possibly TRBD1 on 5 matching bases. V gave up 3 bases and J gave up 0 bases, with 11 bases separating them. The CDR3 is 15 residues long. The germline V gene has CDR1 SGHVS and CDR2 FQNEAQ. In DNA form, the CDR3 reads TGTGCCAGCAGCTTGTCCCGGGGGATGAACACTGAAGCTTTCTTT. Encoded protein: CASSLSRGMNTEAFF.